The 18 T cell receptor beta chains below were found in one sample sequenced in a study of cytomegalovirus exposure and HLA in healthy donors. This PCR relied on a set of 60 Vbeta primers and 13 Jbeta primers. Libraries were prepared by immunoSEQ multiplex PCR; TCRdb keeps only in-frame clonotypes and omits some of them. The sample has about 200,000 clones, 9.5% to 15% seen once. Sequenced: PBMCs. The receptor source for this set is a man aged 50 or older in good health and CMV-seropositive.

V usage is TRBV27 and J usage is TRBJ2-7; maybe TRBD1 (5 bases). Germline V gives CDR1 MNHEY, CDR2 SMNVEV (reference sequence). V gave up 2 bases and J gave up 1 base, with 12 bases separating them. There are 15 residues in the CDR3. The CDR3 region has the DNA TGTGCCAGCAGTTTAAAGATCGCAGGGTCCTACGAGCAGTACTTC. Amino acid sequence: CASSLKIAGSYEQYF.

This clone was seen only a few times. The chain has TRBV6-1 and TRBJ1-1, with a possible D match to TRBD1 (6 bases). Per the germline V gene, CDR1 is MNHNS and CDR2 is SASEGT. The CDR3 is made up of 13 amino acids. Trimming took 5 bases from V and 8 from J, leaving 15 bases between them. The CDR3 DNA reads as TGTGCCAGCAGTTCGTGGGGGGGGACAGAAGCTTTCTTT. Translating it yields CASSSWGGTEAFF.

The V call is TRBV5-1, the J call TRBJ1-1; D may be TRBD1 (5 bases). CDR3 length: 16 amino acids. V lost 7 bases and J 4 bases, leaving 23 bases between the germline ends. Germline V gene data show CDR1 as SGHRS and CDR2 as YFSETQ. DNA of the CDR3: TGCGCCAGCGGCCCCGGGGCAGGGAGGATCCTCACTGAAGCTTTCTTT. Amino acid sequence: CASGPGAGRILTEAFF.

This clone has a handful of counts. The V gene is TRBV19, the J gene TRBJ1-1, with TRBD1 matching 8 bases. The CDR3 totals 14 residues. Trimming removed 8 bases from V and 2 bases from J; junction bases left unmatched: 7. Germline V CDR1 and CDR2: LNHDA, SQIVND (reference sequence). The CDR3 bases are TGTGCCAGTGCCCAGGGGGCGAGAAACACTGAAGCTTTCTTT. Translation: CASAQGARNTEAFF. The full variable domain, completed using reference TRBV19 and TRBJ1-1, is DGGITQSPKYLFRKEGQNVTLSCEQNLNHDAMYWYRQDPGQGLRLIYYSQIVNDFQKGDIAEGYSVSREKKESFPLTVTSAQKNPTAFYLCASAQGARNTEAFFGQGTRLTVV.

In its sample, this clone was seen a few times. CDR3 coding DNA: TGTGCCAGCAGCGACAAGCGGGTGGGCGAGACCCAGTACTTC. It codes for CASSDKRVGETQYF. V gene TRBV2 combines with J gene TRBJ2-5; tentative D call: TRBD2 (6 bases). The CDR3 contains 14 residues. V lost 6 bases and J 5 bases, leaving 16 bases between the germline ends. Per the germline V gene, CDR1 is SNHLY and CDR2 is FYNNEI.

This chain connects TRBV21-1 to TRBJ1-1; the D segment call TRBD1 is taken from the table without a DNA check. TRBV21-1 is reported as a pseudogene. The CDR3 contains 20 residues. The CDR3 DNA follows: TGTGCCAGCAGCAAAGCCTTTCGCTGGACAGGGGATAGTAGGGACACTGAAGCTTTCTTT. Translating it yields CASSKAFRWTGDSRDTEAFF.

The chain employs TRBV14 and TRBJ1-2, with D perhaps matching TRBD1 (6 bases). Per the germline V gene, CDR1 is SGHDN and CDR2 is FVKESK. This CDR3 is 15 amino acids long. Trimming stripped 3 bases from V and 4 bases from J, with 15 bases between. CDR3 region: CASSQARTVSYGYTF. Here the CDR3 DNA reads TGTGCCAGCAGCCAGGCCCGGACAGTCAGCTATGGCTACACCTTC.

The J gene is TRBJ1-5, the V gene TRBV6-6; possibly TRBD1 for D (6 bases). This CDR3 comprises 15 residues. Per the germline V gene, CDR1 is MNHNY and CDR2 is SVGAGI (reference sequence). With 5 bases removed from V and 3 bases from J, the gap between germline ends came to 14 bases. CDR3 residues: CASSPRRGLNQPQHF. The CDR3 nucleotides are TGTGCCAGCAGTCCACGGCGGGGGCTCAATCAGCCCCAGCATTTT.

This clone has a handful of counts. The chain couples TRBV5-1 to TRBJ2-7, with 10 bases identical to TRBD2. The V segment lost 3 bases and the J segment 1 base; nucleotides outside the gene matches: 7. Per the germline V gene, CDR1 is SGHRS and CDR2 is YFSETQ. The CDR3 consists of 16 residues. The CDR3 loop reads CASSYHPSGGSYEQYF. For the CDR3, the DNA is TGCGCCAGCAGCTACCACCCTAGCGGGGGATCCTACGAGCAGTACTTC.

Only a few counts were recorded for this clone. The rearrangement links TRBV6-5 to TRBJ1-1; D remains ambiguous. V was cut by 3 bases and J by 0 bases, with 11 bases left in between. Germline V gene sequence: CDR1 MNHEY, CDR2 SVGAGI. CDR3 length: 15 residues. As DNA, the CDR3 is TGTGCCAGCAGTTATGACACGGACTTGAACACTGAAGCTTTCTTT. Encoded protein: CASSYDTDLNTEAFF.

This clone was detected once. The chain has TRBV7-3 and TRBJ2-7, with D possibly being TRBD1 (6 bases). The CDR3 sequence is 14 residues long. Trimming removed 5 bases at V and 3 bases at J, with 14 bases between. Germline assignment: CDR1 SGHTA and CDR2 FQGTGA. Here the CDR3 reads CASSQGPGDYEQYF. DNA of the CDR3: TGTGCCAGCAGCCAGGGGCCAGGGGACTACGAGCAGTACTTC.

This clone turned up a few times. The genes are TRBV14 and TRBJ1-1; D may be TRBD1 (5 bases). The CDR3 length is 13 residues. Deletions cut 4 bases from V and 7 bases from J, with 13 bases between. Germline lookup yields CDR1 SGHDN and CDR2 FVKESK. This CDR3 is CASSPLDGGEAFF. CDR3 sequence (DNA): TGTGCCAGCAGCCCCCTGGACGGGGGTGAAGCTTTCTTT.

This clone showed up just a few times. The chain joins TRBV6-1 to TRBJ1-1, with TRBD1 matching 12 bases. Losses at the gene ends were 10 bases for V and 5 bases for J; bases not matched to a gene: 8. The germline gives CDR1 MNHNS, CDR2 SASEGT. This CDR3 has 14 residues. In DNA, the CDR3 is TGTGCCAACGGGGACAGGGGGCACGGGACTGAAGCTTTCTTT. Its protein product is CANGDRGHGTEAFF.

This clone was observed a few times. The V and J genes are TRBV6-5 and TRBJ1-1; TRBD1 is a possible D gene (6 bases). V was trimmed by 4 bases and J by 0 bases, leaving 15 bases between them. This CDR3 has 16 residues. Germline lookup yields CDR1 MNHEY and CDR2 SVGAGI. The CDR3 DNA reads TGTGCCAGCAGTTCAAACAGGGTAGGAATGAACACTGAAGCTTTCTTT. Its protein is CASSSNRVGMNTEAFF.

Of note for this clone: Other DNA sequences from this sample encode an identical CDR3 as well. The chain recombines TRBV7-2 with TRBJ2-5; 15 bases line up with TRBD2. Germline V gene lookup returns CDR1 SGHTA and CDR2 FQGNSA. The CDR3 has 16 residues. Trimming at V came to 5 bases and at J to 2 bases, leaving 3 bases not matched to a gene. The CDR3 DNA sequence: TGTGCCAGCAGCCTGGGACTAGCGGGGGGTCAAGAGACCCAGTACTTC. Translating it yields CASSLGLAGGQETQYF.

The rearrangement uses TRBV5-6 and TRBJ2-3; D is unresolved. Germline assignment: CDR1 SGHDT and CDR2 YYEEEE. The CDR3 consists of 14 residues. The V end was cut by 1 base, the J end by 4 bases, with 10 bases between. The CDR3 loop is CASSLKHLPDTQYF. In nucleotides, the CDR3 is TGTGCCAGCAGCTTGAAACATCTCCCAGATACGCAGTATTTT.

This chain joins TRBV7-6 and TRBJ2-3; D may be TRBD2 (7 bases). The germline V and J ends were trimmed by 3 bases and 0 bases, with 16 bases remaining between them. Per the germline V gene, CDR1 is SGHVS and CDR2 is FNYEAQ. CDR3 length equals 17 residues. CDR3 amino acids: CASSFLGGGPSTDTQYF. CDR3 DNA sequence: TGTGCCAGCAGCTTCCTCGGCGGGGGCCCTAGCACAGATACGCAGTATTTT.

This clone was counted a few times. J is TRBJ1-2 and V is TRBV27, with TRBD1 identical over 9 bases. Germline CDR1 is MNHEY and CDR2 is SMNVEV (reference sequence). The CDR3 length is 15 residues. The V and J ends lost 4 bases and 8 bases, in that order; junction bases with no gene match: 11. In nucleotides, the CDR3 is TGTGCCAGCAGTTCAACCGGGACAGGGTTAGGGGGCTACACCTTC. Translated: CASSSTGTGLGGYTF.